This TCR beta chain was obtained from a study of T cells after yellow fever vaccination. In this sample, this clonotype turned up many times. Its antigen is currently unknown. CDR3 length: 14 residues. The germline V gene has CDR1 DFQATT and CDR2 SNEGSKA (reference sequence). The germline V and J ends were trimmed by 6 bases and 0 bases, with 15 bases remaining between them. As TCR cDNA was made by 5'RACE template switching, a universal primer site and UMIs were added. MiXCR was run by TCRdb on the 5' RACE reads, yielding one entry per CDR3 protein. The table has over 300,000 distinct CDR3 sequences, around 3.6% seen once. Whole-study findings and limits: There was a possibility that FACS-sorted repertoires contained abundant clonotypes contaminating from the bulk population.

This sample comprised PBMCs, obtained on the day of the yellow fever booster vaccination. V gene TRBV20-1 combines with J gene TRBJ2-7; D perhaps matches TRBD2 (6 bases). The sequence came from a man younger than 35 who received the YFV17D yellow fever vaccine. The CDR3 is CSAASPGVSYEQYV. The CDR3 region has the DNA TGCAGTGCCGCTTCCCCGGGGGTCTCCTACGAGCAGTACGTC.